This T cell receptor beta chain was documented in a study of lung T cells in sarcoidosis with Löfgren's syndrome. TCRdb called the reads again in MiXCR, with one record for every CDR3 protein. The profile shows 1,500 to 2,000 distinct CDR3 sequences, over 25% of them singletons. This clonotype is medium-sized by share. The clonotype comes from a human donor with sarcoidosis (Löfgren's syndrome or another form), or a control subject (not recorded which). The sequenced material came from CD4+ T cells from bronchoalveolar lavage.

The DNA of the CDR3 is TGTGCCAGCAGTGAAGCGCGGGGAACAGGAAACACCATATATTTT. Its translation is CASSEARGTGNTIYF. The chain combines TRBV2 with TRBJ1-3; no firm D call. Per the germline V gene, CDR1 is SNHLY and CDR2 is FYNNEI. The CDR3 length is 15 residues. V was clipped by 0 bases and J by 4 bases, with 10 bases between them.